A single sample is the source of the 18 T cell receptor beta chains below, sequenced in a study of PD-L1 blockade in urothelial cancer. The table came from immunoSEQ multiplex PCR; TCRdb's copy has only in-frame clones and leaves some out. Counted here are some 53,000 clones, about 75% occurring once; the ten biggest clones make up approximately 4.3%. Described time point: pretreatment peripheral blood. Material: PBMCs, obtained around atezolizumab (anti-PD-L1) treatment. The receptors derive from a man between 65 and 79 years old with urothelial cancer.

The chain recombines TRBV15 with TRBJ1-2; unclear D gene. CDR1 LNHNV and CDR2 YYDKDF come from the germline V gene (reference sequence). This CDR3 is built from 14 residues. V lost 1 base, J lost 5 bases, and 11 bases lay in between. CDR3: CATSRAKTGYGYTF. For the CDR3, the DNA is TGTGCCACCAGCAGAGCGAAAACGGGATATGGCTACACCTTC.

Comment on this clone: The sample carries other DNA sequences with the same CDR3. The chain recombines TRBV28 with TRBJ1-3, with D possibly TRBD1 on 6 matching bases. The CDR3 totals 14 residues. V was clipped by 5 bases and J by 0 bases, with 8 bases between them. Germline V gene lookup returns CDR1 MDHEN and CDR2 SYDVKM. CDR3 in amino acids: CASSPGDSGNTIYF. CDR3 in DNA: TGTGCCAGCAGTCCAGGGGACTCTGGAAACACCATATATTTT.

The gene calls are TRBV6-1 and TRBJ2-2; 14 bases map to TRBD2. Germline V gene sequence: CDR1 MNHNS, CDR2 SASEGT. This CDR3 has 16 residues. Trimming cost V 4 bases and J 5 bases; bases outside gene matches: 3. DNA of the CDR3: TGTGCCAGCAGTGCCGGGACTAGCGGGAGAACCGGGGAGCTGTTTTTT. Encoded protein: CASSAGTSGRTGELFF.

The CDR3 region has the DNA TGTGCCAGTAGTATTGCTGGGACAGTGGGCTACGAGCAGTACTTC. As protein: CASSIAGTVGYEQYF. V usage is TRBV19 and J usage is TRBJ2-7, with 7 bases aligning to TRBD1. The CDR3 extends over 15 amino acids. CDR1 and CDR2 (germline): LNHDA, SQIVND (reference sequence). V shed 3 bases and J 3 bases; nucleotides not matched to a gene: 8.

V usage is TRBV12-5 and J usage is TRBJ1-5; possibly TRBD1 for D (6 bases). Germline V gives CDR1 LGHNT, CDR2 FRNRAP. The CDR3 runs 14 residues. Trimming shortened V by 7 bases and J by 3 bases, and 13 bases separated the two germline ends. The chain's CDR3 is CASAPDSNNQPQHF. CDR3 nucleotides: TGTGCTAGTGCCCCGGACAGCAACAATCAGCCCCAGCATTTT.

The rearrangement links TRBV18 to TRBJ1-2; D possibly corresponds to TRBD1 (6 bases). The CDR3 loop spans 13 amino acids. CDR1 KGHSH and CDR2 LQKENI come from the germline V gene. The germline V and J ends were trimmed by 3 bases and 8 bases, with 13 bases remaining between them. CDR3 DNA: TGTGCCAGCTCACCCACGGGACAAATAGGCTACACCTTC. Translating gives CASSPTGQIGYTF.

V is TRBV5-5 and J is TRBJ1-5; possibly TRBD1 for D (6 bases). The V gene's germline CDR1 is SGHKS and CDR2 YYEKEE (reference sequence). There are 15 residues in the CDR3. The V gene lost 4 bases and the J gene lost 0 bases, with 11 bases spanning the gap. Written as DNA, the CDR3 is TGTGCCAGCAGCGGGACACCGTATAGCAATCAGCCCCAGCATTTT. It specifies CASSGTPYSNQPQHF. Filled out from reference TRBV5-5 and TRBJ1-5, the complete variable domain reads DAGVTQSPTHLIKTRGQQVTLRCSPISGHKSVSWYQQVLGQGPQFIFQYYEKEERGRGNFPDRFSARQFPNYSSELNVNALLLGDSALYLCASSGTPYSNQPQHFGDGTRLSIL.

This clone was detected a few times. In DNA form, the CDR3 reads TGTGCCAGCAGCTTAGATTCGGGAACCTATGGCTACACCTTC. Protein sequence: CASSLDSGTYGYTF. The rearrangement uses TRBV7-2 and TRBJ1-2, with D uncertain. The germline CDR1 and CDR2 sequences are SGHTA and FQGNSA. V was pared by 1 base and J by 4 bases, with 10 bases between. This CDR3 is 14 amino acids long. The whole variable domain, remainder taken from reference TRBV7-2 and TRBJ1-2, is GAGVSQSPSNKVTEKGKDVELRCDPISGHTALYWYRQSLGQGLEFLIYFQGNSAPDKSGLPSDRFSAERTGGSVSTLTIQRTQQEDSAVYLCASSLDSGTYGYTFGSGTRLTVV.

This chain connects TRBV7-3 to TRBJ1-4; D is possibly TRBD1 (6 bases). Trimming took 8 bases from V and 5 from J, leaving 21 bases between them. The CDR3 is 16 residues long. Per the germline V gene, CDR1 is SGHTA and CDR2 is FQGTGA. The CDR3 region has the DNA TGTGCCAGCGGACCTACCAGGGGTGGGGAGAATGAAAAACTGTTTTTT. Encoded protein: CASGPTRGGENEKLFF.

The J gene is TRBJ1-2, the V gene TRBV7-2; TRBD1 agrees at 7 bases. The V gene's germline CDR1 is SGHTA and CDR2 FQGNSA. Germline trimming cut 6 bases from V and 4 bases from J; bases unmatched to any gene: 8. CDR3 length equals 14 residues. The CDR3 here is CASRLGGGFYGYTF. CDR3 nucleotides: TGTGCCAGCAGACTCGGAGGGGGCTTCTATGGCTACACCTTC. Complete variable domain (other parts from reference TRBV7-2 and TRBJ1-2): GAGVSQSPSNKVTEKGKDVELRCDPISGHTALYWYRQSLGQGLEFLIYFQGNSAPDKSGLPSDRFSAERTGGSVSTLTIQRTQQEDSAVYLCASRLGGGFYGYTFGSGTRLTVV.

This clone was observed a handful of times. The rearrangement joins TRBV6-6 to TRBJ1-1, with D possibly being TRBD1 (5 bases). The CDR3 has 12 amino acids. Germline lookup yields CDR1 MNHNY and CDR2 SVGAGI (reference sequence). V lost 6 bases and J lost 1, with 6 bases in between. DNA for the CDR3: TGTGCCAGCAGCCAGGGGAACACTGAAGCTTTCTTT. This translates into CASSQGNTEAFF.

For the CDR3, the DNA is TGTGCCAGCAGGCTCGCTCCGGGACAGGGGCCCGGCTACACCTTC. Translation gives CASRLAPGQGPGYTF. This chain uses TRBV6-5 with TRBJ1-2, with 10 nucleotides matching TRBD1. Germline CDR1 is MNHEY and CDR2 is SVGAGI. The CDR3 consists of 15 residues. Unmatched junction bases numbered 12, after V lost 6 bases and J lost 8 bases.

The V gene is TRBV9, the J gene TRBJ2-3; the D is unclear. CDR1 is SGDLS and CDR2 is YYNGEE in the germline V gene. The CDR3 extends over 14 amino acids. Trimming took 4 bases from V and 2 from J, leaving 11 bases between them. The CDR3 sequence: CASSLSRPTDTQYF. CDR3 DNA: TGTGCCAGCAGCCTTAGTCGCCCCACAGATACGCAGTATTTT.

V gene TRBV7-2 combines with J gene TRBJ1-4, with D perhaps TRBD1 (5 bases). Germline assignment: CDR1 SGHTA and CDR2 FQGNSA. V was pared by 4 bases and J by 0 bases, with 9 bases between. The CDR3 length is 15 residues. CDR3 loop: CASSYDSATNEKLFF. For the CDR3, the DNA is TGTGCCAGCAGCTACGACAGTGCAACTAATGAAAAACTGTTTTTT. Using reference TRBV7-2 and TRBJ1-4 for the parts outside the CDR3, the full variable domain is GAGVSQSPSNKVTEKGKDVELRCDPISGHTALYWYRQSLGQGLEFLIYFQGNSAPDKSGLPSDRFSAERTGGSVSTLTIQRTQQEDSAVYLCASSYDSATNEKLFFGSGTQLSVL.

The V call is TRBV6-5, the J call TRBJ2-7; TRBD1 matches at 8 bases. V was clipped by 2 bases and J by 1 base; unmatched bases: 4. The CDR3 covers 15 residues. CDR1 and CDR2 from the germline V gene are MNHEY and SVGAGI. CDR3 nucleotide sequence: TGTGCCAGCAGTTACCGGGACAGGAGGTCCTACGAGCAGTACTTC. It is translated as CASSYRDRRSYEQYF.

V is TRBV7-6 and J is TRBJ2-1, with 7 bases matching TRBD2. Trimming took 0 bases from V and 4 from J; bases not matched to a gene: 12. CDR1 is SGHVS, CDR2 FNYEAQ, per germline. CDR3 length: 18 residues. The CDR3 sequence: CASSLAPPLAEEYNEQFF. Here the CDR3 DNA reads TGTGCCAGCAGCTTAGCGCCCCCGCTAGCGGAAGAATACAATGAGCAGTTCTTC.

A single count supports this clone. The rearrangement links TRBV4-2 to TRBJ2-6, with 9 bases fitting TRBD1. In germline, CDR1 is LGHNA, CDR2 YNFKEQ. V lost 4 bases, J lost 0 bases, and 7 bases stayed unmatched. The CDR3 length is 18 residues. The CDR3 DNA sequence: TGTGCCAGCAGCCCCCCGACAGGGGGATTCTCTGGGGCCAACGTCCTGACTTTC. Amino acid sequence: CASSPPTGGFSGANVLTF.

The V gene is TRBV5-8, the J gene TRBJ1-2; possibly TRBD1 for D (5 bases). The CDR3 spans 13 residues. The V gene's germline CDR1 is SGHTS and CDR2 YDEGEE. Trimming cost V 5 bases and J 4 bases, with 12 bases left between them. In DNA form, the CDR3 reads TGTGCCAGCAGAATTACAGGTTCCTATGGCTACACCTTC. Amino acids: CASRITGSYGYTF.